The rows below give T cell receptor beta chains drawn from one sample of a study of blood T cells in healthy people across ages. TCRdb used MiXCR to reprocess the 5' RACE reads, holding one entry per CDR3 protein. The table has about 1,800,000 distinct CDR3 sequences, 28% seen once. Sequenced sample: blood. These TCRs come from a woman aged 25-40 years in good health. Each CDR3 is given with its conserved first and last residue. The D gene is left open where the match is weak. Expanded clones are given a class, and other clones once, few, many or no size at all.

TRBJ2-1 TRBV5-1 TRBD2 NA TGCGCCAGCAGCTTCACGTCTAGCGGGAGTGGTGAGCAGTTCTTC CASSFTSSGSGEQFF
TRBJ2-1 TRBV12-3/TRBV12-4 NA many TGTGCCAGCAGTTTAGGGGTAGCCTACAATGAGCAGTTCTTC CASSLGVAYNEQFF
TRBJ1-2 TRBV5-1 NA few TGCGCCAGCAGCCCTCTTGGACCTCCTAACTATGGCTACACCTTC CASSPLGPPNYGYTF
TRBJ2-7 TRBV9 NA NA TGTGCCAGCAGCGGGGGAGGACAGACCTTTAGCGAGCAGTACTTC CASSGGGQTFSEQYF
TRBJ2-3 TRBV6-1 NA NA TGTGCCAGCAGTGAAAGAAGGTCAGATACGCAGTATTTT CASSERRSDTQYF
TRBJ2-5 TRBV2 NA NA TGTGCCAGCAGCGCCGACAGGGAGGCGCAAGAGACCCAGTACTTC CASSADREAQETQYF
TRBJ1-1 TRBV12-3/TRBV12-4 NA few TGTGCCAGCAGTTTAAACTCCGACAGGCAATTTGAAGCTTTCTTT CASSLNSDRQFEAFF
TRBJ2-7 TRBV7-9 TRBD2 few TGTGCCAGCAGCTCCAGTGCGGGAGGGAAAGACGAGCAGTACTTC CASSSSAGGKDEQYF
TRBJ2-1 TRBV5-1 NA NA TGCGCCAGCAGCCTGGAAGCGTCTTCAGAGCAGTTCTTC CASSLEASSEQFF
TRBJ1-5 TRBV29-1 TRBD1 NA TGCAGCGTTGAAGAAGGGGGCGAGAATCAGCCCCAGCATTTT CSVEEGGENQPQHF
TRBJ2-7 TRBV6-2/TRBV6-3 TRBD2 NA TGTGCCTCCCAGCGGGAGAACAACGAGCAGTACTTC CASQRENNEQYF
TRBJ1-4 TRBV18 TRBD1 many TGCGCCAGCAGCCCTGGGACAGATGAAAAACTGTTTTTT CASSPGTDEKLFF
TRBJ2-1 TRBV7-2 TRBD2 NA TGTGCCAGCAGCACCGGGACTAGCGGGAGAGGGTACAATGAGCAGTTCTTC CASSTGTSGRGYNEQFF
TRBJ2-7 TRBV6-1 NA many TGTGCCAGCAGTGCGAGCAGTCTCTACGAGCAGTACTTC CASSASSLYEQYF
TRBJ2-7 TRBV11-2 NA many TGTGCCAGCAGCTCCTTGGGCCAATCCTACGAGCAGTACTTC CASSSLGQSYEQYF
TRBJ2-7 TRBV6-5 TRBD2 many TGTGCCAGCAGTAAACCGGGACTAGGAAACGAGCAGTACTTC CASSKPGLGNEQYF
TRBJ1-2 TRBV5-1 NA NA TGCGCCAGCAGCCTGATATCTAACTATGGCTACACCTTC CASSLISNYGYTF
TRBJ2-1 TRBV20-1 TRBD1 NA TGCAGTGTTAGGGGACAGGGGAGCTCCTACAATGAGCAGTTCTTC CSVRGQGSSYNEQFF
TRBJ2-3 TRBV10-3 NA many TGTGCCATCAGTGAGGCGGTACATACGCAGTATTTT CAISEAVHTQYF
TRBJ2-1 TRBV3-1 NA few TGTGCCAGCAGCTACGGGTCCCAGGGCAATGAGCAGTTCTTC CASSYGSQGNEQFF
TRBJ2-7 TRBV6-1 TRBD2 NA TGTGCCAGCAGTCGCAGACTAGCGGGTGAGTACGAGCAGTACTTC CASSRRLAGEYEQYF
TRBJ2-5 TRBV5-4 NA NA TGTGCCAGCAGCTTGGTATGGGGGGCAGGAGAGACCCAGTACTTC CASSLVWGAGETQYF
TRBJ2-1 TRBV25-1 NA NA TGTGCCAGCAGTGATCGGACCATTAGCGCCGCATCCTACAATGAGCAGTTCTTC CASSDRTISAASYNEQFF
TRBJ2-1 TRBV20-1 NA many TGCAGTGCTATTCATAAAAGCTCCTACAATGAGCAGTTCTTC CSAIHKSSYNEQFF
TRBJ2-1 TRBV29-1 NA NA TGCAGCGTCATGACAGGAAAAGAGACCCAGTTCTTC CSVMTGKETQFF
TRBJ2-5 TRBV7-2 TRBD1 many TGTGCCAGCAGCTCCGGACAGGGTTTGATGGAGACCCAGTACTTC CASSSGQGLMETQYF
TRBJ2-7 TRBV6-5 TRBD2 NA TGTGCCAGCAGGCCCGGGGGGATGTACGAGCAGTACTTC CASRPGGMYEQYF